There are a few counts of the clone carrying this T cell receptor (beta chain). Its antigen remains unknown. The source of the sample is a study of vaccination and CD4 T cells after COVID-19. Turning to the study itself: Post-vaccine sampling followed dose two by a median approximately 74 days (range 14 to 241).

CDR3 length equals 14 residues. Germline trimming cut 4 bases from V and 5 bases from J; bases unmatched to any gene: 5. Germline CDR1 SGHNT, CDR2 YENEEA. The treatment was: approximately 9-day PBMC culture with coronavirus spike peptide pools or control peptides (ViraFEST assay). Once peptide pools had expanded antigen-specific T cells, ViraFEST sequenced TCRs. Alongside roughly 10 IU/ml IL-2 and approximately 9.8 ug/ml peptide pools, PBMCs were cultured at two million per well. The Oncomine TCR Beta short-read assay was applied to DNA of cultured CD4+ T cells. Genomic DNA was drawn out of CD4+ T cells grown in culture. TCRdb reprocessed the PCR reads via MiXCR and lists one record per CDR3 protein. The table lists about 15,000 distinct CDR3 sequences, more than 45% of them singletons.

This TCR came from a human donor who had recovered from COVID-19. What was sequenced was CD4+ T cells from blood, cultured in vitro. The chain recombines TRBV11-3 with TRBJ2-1; 7 bases agree with TRBD2. The CDR3 DNA reads TGTGCCAGCAGCTCTTACGGGACTAACAATGAGCAGTTCTTC. This codes for CASSSYGTNNEQFF.